One and the same sample provided the 2 T cell receptor beta chains below, sequenced in a study of cytomegalovirus exposure and HLA in healthy donors. 60 Vbeta and 13 Jbeta primers were used in PCR. Method: immunoSEQ multiplex PCR; TCRdb's copy keeps in-frame clones and lacks some. The repertoire holds 100,000 to 150,000 clones, with 80% as singletons. Specimen: PBMCs. These receptors all stem from a man aged 30 to 39 in good health and CMV-seropositive.

The chain combines TRBV5-4 with TRBJ1-6, with D perhaps TRBD1 (5 bases). Trimming cost V 2 bases and J 7 bases, with 10 bases left between them. The CDR3 contains 14 residues. Germline lookup yields CDR1 SGHNT and CDR2 YYREEE (reference sequence). The CDR3 sequence: CASSFGGANSPLHF. CDR3 in DNA: TGTGCCAGCAGCTTCGGGGGTGCGAATTCACCCCTCCACTTT.

The sample holds a few counts of this clone. This chain joins TRBV28 and TRBJ1-4; 8 bases align to TRBD1. Per the germline V gene, CDR1 is MDHEN and CDR2 is SYDVKM. The CDR3 loop spans 15 amino acids. Losses at the gene ends were 5 bases for V and 11 bases for J; bases not matched to a gene: 13. The CDR3: CASSPWTGSGEKLFF. As DNA, the CDR3 is TGTGCCAGCAGTCCCTGGACAGGGTCAGGAGAGAAACTGTTTTTT.